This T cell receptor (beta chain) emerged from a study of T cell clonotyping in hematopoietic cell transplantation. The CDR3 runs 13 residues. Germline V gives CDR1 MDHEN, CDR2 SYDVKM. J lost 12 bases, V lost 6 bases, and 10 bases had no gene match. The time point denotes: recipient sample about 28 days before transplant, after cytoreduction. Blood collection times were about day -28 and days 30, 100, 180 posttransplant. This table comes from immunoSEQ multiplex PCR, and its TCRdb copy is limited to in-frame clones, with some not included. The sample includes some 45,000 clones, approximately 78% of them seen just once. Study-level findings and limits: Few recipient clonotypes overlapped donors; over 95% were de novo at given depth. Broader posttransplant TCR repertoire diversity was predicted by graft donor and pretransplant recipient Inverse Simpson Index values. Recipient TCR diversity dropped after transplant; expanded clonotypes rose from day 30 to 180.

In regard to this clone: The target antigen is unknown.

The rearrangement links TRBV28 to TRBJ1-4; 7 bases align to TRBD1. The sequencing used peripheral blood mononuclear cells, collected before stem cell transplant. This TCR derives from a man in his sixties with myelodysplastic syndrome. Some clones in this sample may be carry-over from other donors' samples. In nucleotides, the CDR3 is TGTGCCAGCAGGGGACCAGGGGGTCGGGAACTGTTTTTT. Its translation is CASRGPGGRELFF.